A single T cell receptor beta chain is shown here with its context. Its antigen is unknown. Germline trimming cut 0 bases from V and 2 bases from J; bases unmatched to any gene: 10. Germline CDR1 and CDR2: LGHNA and YNFKEQ. The CDR3 length is 18 residues. The source of the sample is a study of regulatory T cells in long-lasting Graves disease. General study points: Newly diagnosed patients had higher TCR diversity than persistent Graves' patients did.

Time point given: persistent/refractory GD, antithyroid drugs over 5 years with positive TRAb. Preparation of the TCR library used RNA extracted from PBMCs. According to the study, TCR beta libraries were built with iRepertoire HTBI primers and CDR3-region Arm-PCR. Each CDR3 protein gets one entry after TCRdb re-called the multiplex PCR reads with MiXCR. The sample holds hundreds of thousands of distinct CDR3 sequences; less than 25% are singletons and the top ten take roughly 13%. The sequences come from peripheral blood mononuclear cells (PBMCs), collected when the disease was refractory, from a patient treated with antithyroid drugs. This receptor was obtained from a female donor with Graves disease. The J gene is TRBJ2-7, the V gene TRBV4-2, with 10 bases matching TRBD2. CDR3 in DNA: TGTGCCAGCAGCCAAGAGGAGCTAGCGGGAGCCCCCGCCTACGAGCAGTACTTC. Translated: CASSQEELAGAPAYEQYF.